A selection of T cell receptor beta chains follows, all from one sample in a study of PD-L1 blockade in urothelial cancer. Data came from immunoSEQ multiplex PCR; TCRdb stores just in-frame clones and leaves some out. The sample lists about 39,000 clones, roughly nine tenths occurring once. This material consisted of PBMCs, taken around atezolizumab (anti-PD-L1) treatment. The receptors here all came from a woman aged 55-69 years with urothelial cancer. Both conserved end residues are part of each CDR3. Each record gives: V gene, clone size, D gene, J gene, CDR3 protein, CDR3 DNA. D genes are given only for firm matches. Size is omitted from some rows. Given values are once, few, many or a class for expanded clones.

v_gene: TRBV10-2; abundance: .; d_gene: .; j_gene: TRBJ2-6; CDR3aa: CASSARRTGANVLTF; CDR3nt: TGCGCCAGCAGTGCACGGAGGACTGGGGCCAACGTCCTGACTTTC
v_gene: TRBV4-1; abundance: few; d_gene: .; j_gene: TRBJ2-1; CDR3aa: CASSPGTAGTTYNEQFF; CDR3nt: TGCGCCAGCAGCCCCGGAACAGCCGGGACAACTTACAATGAGCAGTTCTTC
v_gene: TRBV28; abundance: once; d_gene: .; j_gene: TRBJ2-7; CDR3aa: CASSSDWTYEQYF; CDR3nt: TGTGCCAGCAGCTCTGACTGGACCTACGAGCAGTACTTC
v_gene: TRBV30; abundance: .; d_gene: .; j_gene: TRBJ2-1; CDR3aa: CAWTRSAAGSNEQFF; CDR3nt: TGTGCCTGGACTCGTTCCGCCGCGGGCAGCAATGAGCAGTTCTTC
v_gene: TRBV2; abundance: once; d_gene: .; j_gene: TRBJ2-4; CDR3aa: CASRDQDRLLAKNIQYF; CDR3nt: TGTGCCAGCAGGGACCAAGACAGGCTCCTAGCCAAAAACATTCAGTACTTC
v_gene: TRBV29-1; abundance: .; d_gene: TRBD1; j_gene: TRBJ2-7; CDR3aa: CSVEGTGLAYEQYF; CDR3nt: TGCAGCGTTGAAGGGACAGGGCTTGCCTACGAGCAGTACTTC
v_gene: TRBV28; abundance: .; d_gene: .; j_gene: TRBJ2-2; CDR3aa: CASSLYQGNTGELFF; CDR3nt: TGTGCCAGCAGTTTGTATCAGGGGAACACCGGGGAGCTGTTTTTT
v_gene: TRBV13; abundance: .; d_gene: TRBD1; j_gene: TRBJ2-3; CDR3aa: CASSLEAGGVYTQYF; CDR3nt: TGTGCCAGCAGCTTAGAGGCAGGGGGTGTATATACGCAGTATTTT
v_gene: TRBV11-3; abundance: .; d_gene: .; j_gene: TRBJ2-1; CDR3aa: CASSLGMKSGHNEQFF; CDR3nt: TGTGCCAGCAGCTTAGGGATGAAAAGTGGGCACAATGAGCAGTTCTTC
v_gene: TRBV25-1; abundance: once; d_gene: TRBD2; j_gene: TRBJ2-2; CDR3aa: CASSEWALAGNTGELFF; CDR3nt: TGTGCCAGCAGTGAATGGGCGCTAGCGGGAAACACCGGGGAGCTGTTTTTT
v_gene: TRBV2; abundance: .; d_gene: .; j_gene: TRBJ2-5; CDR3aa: CASSGGPIRETQYF; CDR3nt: TGTGCCAGCAGTGGAGGTCCAATCAGAGAGACCCAGTACTTC
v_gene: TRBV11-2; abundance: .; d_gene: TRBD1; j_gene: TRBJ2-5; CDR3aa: CASSLWDFTGGKETQYF; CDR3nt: TGTGCCAGCAGCTTATGGGACTTTACAGGGGGCAAGGAGACCCAGTACTTC
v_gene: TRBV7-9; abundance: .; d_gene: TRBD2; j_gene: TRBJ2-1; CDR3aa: CASSETSGSRNEQFF; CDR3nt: TGTGCCAGCAGCGAAACTAGCGGGAGCCGCAATGAGCAGTTCTTC
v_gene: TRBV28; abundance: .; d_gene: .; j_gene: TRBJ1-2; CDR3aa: CASSLDTRGYGYTF; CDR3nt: TGTGCCAGCAGTCTGGACACCCGAGGCTATGGCTACACCTTC
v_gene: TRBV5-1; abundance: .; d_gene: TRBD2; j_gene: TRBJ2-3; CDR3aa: CASSSNYPFLVSGKAADTQYF; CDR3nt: TGCGCCAGCAGCTCGAACTATCCTTTCTTAGTTAGCGGGAAGGCAGCAGATACGCAGTATTTT
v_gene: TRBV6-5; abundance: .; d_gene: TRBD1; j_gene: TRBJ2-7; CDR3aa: CASSSQGYEQYF; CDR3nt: TGTGCCAGCAGTTCACAGGGGTACGAGCAGTACTTC
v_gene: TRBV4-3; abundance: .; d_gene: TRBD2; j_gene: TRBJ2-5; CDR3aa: CASSQEPSGAQETQYF; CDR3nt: TGCGCCAGCAGCCAAGAACCTAGCGGGGCCCAAGAGACCCAGTACTTC
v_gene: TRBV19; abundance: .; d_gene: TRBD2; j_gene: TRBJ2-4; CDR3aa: CASSVGRLAGAWAKNIQYF; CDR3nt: TGTGCCAGTAGTGTAGGAAGGCTAGCGGGAGCATGGGCCAAAAACATTCAGTACTTC
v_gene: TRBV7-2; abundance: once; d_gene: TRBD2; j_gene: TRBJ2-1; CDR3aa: CASSRTSGRFNEQFF; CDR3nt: TGTGCCAGCAGCCGGACTAGCGGGAGATTTAATGAGCAGTTCTTC
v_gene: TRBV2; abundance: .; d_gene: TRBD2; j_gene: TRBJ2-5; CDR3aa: CASSQLAGLLTQYF; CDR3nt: TGTGCCAGCAGTCAACTAGCGGGGTTGTTGACCCAGTACTTC
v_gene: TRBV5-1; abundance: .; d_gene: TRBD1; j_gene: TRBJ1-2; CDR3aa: CASSPTGGVYGYTF; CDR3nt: TGCGCCAGCAGCCCGACAGGGGGAGTCTATGGCTACACCTTC
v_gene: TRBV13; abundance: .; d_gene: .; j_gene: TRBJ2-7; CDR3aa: CASSLVDTFYEQYF; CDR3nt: TGTGCCAGCAGCTTAGTAGACACTTTCTACGAGCAGTACTTC
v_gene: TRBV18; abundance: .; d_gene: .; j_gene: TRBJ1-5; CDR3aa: CASSPGHNNQPQHF; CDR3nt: TGTGCCAGCTCACCGGGACACAACAATCAGCCCCAGCATTTT
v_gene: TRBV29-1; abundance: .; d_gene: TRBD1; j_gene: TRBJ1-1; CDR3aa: CSVEEGYYRGSTEAFF; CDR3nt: TGCAGCGTTGAAGAGGGGTATTACAGGGGGAGCACTGAAGCTTTCTTT
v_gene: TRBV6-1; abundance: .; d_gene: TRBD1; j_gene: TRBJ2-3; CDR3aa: CASSEMGQGTGTQYF; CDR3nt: TGTGCCAGCAGTGAAATGGGACAGGGGACAGGTACGCAGTATTTT
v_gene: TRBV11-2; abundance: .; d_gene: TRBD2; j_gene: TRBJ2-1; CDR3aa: CASSLDGAGGQSSYNEQFF; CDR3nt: TGTGCCAGCAGCTTAGACGGGGCGGGAGGACAGAGCTCCTACAATGAGCAGTTCTTC
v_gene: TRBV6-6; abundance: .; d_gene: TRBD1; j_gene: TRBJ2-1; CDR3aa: CASKPLDRGRLEQFF; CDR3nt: TGTGCCAGCAAGCCCCTGGACAGGGGGCGATTGGAGCAGTTCTTC
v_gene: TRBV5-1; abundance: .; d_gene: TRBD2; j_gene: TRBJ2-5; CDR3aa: CASSSGTSGEETQYF; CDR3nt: TGCGCCAGCAGCTCGGGGACTAGCGGGGAAGAGACCCAGTACTTC
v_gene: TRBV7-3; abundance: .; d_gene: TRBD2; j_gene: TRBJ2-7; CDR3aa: CASSPRLAGVYEQYF; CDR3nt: TGTGCCAGCAGCCCCCGACTAGCGGGAGTCTACGAGCAGTACTTC
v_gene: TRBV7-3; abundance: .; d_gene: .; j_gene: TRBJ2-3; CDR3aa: CASSLRREDTQYF; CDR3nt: TGTGCCAGCAGCCTTAGACGGGAAGATACGCAGTATTTT
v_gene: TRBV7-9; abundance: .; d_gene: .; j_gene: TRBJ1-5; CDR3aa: CASSLVDTQPQHF; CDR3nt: TGTGCCAGCAGCTTGGTCGACACCCAGCCCCAGCATTTT
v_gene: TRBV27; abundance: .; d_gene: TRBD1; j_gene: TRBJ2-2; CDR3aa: CASRLGGTGGSGELFF; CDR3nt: TGTGCCAGCAGGTTGGGCGGGACAGGGGGTTCCGGGGAGCTGTTTTTT
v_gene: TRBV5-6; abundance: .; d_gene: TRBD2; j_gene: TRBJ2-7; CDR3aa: CASSFPSGGPREQYF; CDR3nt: TGTGCCAGCAGCTTCCCTAGCGGGGGGCCTAGGGAGCAGTACTTC
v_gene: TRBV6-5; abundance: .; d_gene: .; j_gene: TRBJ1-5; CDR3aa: CASSADRDQPQHF; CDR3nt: TGTGCCAGCAGTGCGGACAGAGATCAGCCCCAGCATTTT
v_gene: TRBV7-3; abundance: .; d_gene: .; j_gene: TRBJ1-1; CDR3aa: CASTRGRGTEAFF; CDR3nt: TGTGCCAGCACGCGGGGTAGAGGGACTGAAGCTTTCTTT
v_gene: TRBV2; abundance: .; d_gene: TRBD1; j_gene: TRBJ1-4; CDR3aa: CASTPGTGIATNEKLFF; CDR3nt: TGTGCCAGCACCCCCGGGACAGGCATTGCAACTAATGAAAAACTGTTTTTT
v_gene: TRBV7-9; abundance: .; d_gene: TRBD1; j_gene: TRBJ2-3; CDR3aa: CASSQGGAYPDTQYF; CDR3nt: TGTGCCAGCAGCCAAGGGGGCGCCTACCCAGATACGCAGTATTTT
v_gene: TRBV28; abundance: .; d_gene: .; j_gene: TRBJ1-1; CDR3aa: CASSLGAYTEAFF; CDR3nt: TGTGCCAGCAGTTTAGGGGCGTACACTGAAGCTTTCTTT
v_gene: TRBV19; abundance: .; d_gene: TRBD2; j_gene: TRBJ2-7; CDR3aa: CASSPGLAGPYEQYF; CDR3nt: TGTGCCAGTAGTCCCGGACTAGCGGGACCCTACGAGCAGTACTTC
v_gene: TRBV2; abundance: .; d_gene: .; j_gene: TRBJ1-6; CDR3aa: CASSEATVGGSPLHF; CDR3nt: TGTGCCAGCAGTGAAGCGACAGTTGGCGGTTCACCCCTCCACTTT
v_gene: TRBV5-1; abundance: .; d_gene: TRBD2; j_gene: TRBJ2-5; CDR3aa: CASSLGTSQETQYF; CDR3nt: TGCGCCAGCAGCTTGGGGACTAGTCAAGAGACCCAGTACTTC
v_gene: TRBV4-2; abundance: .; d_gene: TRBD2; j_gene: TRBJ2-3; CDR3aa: CASSQFPGLAAGVVATQYF; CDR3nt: TGTGCCAGCAGCCAATTTCCGGGACTAGCGGCCGGGGTTGTAGCCACGCAGTATTTT
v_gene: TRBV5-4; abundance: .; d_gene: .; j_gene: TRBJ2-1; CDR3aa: CASSLSHSYNEQFF; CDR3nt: TGTGCCAGCAGCTTGAGCCACTCCTACAATGAGCAGTTCTTC
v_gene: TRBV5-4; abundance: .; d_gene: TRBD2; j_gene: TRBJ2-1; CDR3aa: CASTNARAGAPISYNEQFF; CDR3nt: TGTGCCAGCACCAACGCCCGGGCGGGAGCGCCCATCTCCTACAATGAGCAGTTCTTC
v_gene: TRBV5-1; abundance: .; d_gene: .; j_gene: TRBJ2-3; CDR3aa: CASSQGWSHTDTQYF; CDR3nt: TGCGCCAGCAGCCAAGGATGGAGCCACACAGATACGCAGTATTTT
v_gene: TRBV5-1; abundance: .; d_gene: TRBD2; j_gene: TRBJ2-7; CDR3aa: CASSSPGLAGVDDEQYF; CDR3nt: TGCGCCAGCAGCTCCCCGGGACTAGCGGGAGTTGACGACGAGCAGTACTTC